This T cell receptor beta chain was captured in a study of blood T cell repertoires in COVID-19. Background on the study: Italy, Spain and the United States were the sources of the convalescent and acute COVID-19 samples. From T cells, B-cell-depleted T cells, or PBMCs came the material, which was cDNA or gDNA.

Between the trimmed V and J ends, which lost 4 bases and 1 base, there was a span of 17 bases. The CDR3 spans 17 residues. The germline V gene has CDR1 GTSNPN and CDR2 SVGIG (reference sequence). Authors' data handling: Reference gene primers were amplified, and this amplification served to estimate nucleated cell counts. Produced via immunoSEQ multiplex PCR; TCRdb's table is partial and in-frame only. V, J and clone size derive from that table, while D and trimming were established from the DNA sequence. The data show about 210,000 clones, around 82% seen once. Sample: peripheral blood. This sequence originates from a woman in her 40s with acute or convalescent COVID-19. The chain uses TRBV30 and TRBJ1-6; TRBD1 might be the D (5 bases). CDR3 sequence reads: CAWNPGMARSYNSPLHF. For the CDR3, the DNA is TGTGCCTGGAACCCAGGGATGGCGCGTTCCTATAATTCACCCCTCCACTTT.